The 3 T cell receptor beta chains reported below all come from one sample, sequenced in a study of cytomegalovirus exposure and HLA in healthy donors. Use of 60 Vbeta and 13 Jbeta primers characterized the PCR. Profiling relied on immunoSEQ multiplex PCR, and the TCRdb table lists in-frame clones only, not all of them. The profile shows around 180,000 clones, just under 80% of them singletons. Material for sequencing was PBMCs. Receptors were obtained from a woman aged 30 to 39 in good health and CMV-seropositive.

The chain carries TRBV27 and TRBJ1-4; D gene uncertain. The CDR3 consists of 15 residues. CDR1 is MNHEY and CDR2 is SMNVEV in the germline V gene (reference sequence). V was shortened by 0 bases and J by 8 bases, with 13 bases between the two germline ends. CDR3 sequence: CASSLSDLRGEKLFF. DNA for the CDR3: TGTGCCAGCAGTTTATCAGACTTGAGAGGGGAAAAACTGTTTTTT.

The chain's CDR3 is CASSSSDRRGADTQYF. The CDR3 nucleotides read TGTGCCAGCAGCTCTTCGGACAGGCGAGGCGCAGATACGCAGTATTTT. This sequence joins TRBV5-6 and TRBJ2-3, with 7 bases matching TRBD1. CDR1 is SGHDT, CDR2 YYEEEE, per germline. V was clipped by 3 bases and J by 4 bases; unmatched bases: 11. CDR3 length: 16 residues.

This clone was counted only a few times. This chain links TRBV5-4 with TRBJ2-5; TRBD1 matches at 9 bases. Germline-derived CDR1 and CDR2 are SGHNT and YYREEE (reference sequence). CDR3 size: 15 residues. V shed 4 bases and J 4 bases; nucleotides not matched to a gene: 8. The CDR3 region has the DNA TGTGCCAGCAGCACGACAGGGGGAATAGGAGAGACCCAGTACTTC. It specifies CASSTTGGIGETQYF.